The clone carrying this T cell receptor (beta chain) was recorded once. Its antigen is unknown. Every TCR beta cDNA library bore unique molecular identifiers. In TCRdb, the PCR reads were re-called with MiXCR into one record per CDR3 protein. The table has hundreds of thousands of distinct CDR3 sequences, approximately 60% seen once. The data stem from a study of post-analysis software for immune sequencing data. The study's findings and limits: Four or five TRBV segments were more frequent in patients than controls; TRBV5-6, TRBV5-1 and TRBV20-1 belonged to this group.

The CDR3 has 12 amino acids. V was shortened by 4 bases and J by 8 bases, with 12 bases between the two germline ends. Germline-derived CDR1 and CDR2 are SQVTM and ANQGSEA. This clonotype originated in a girl aged 2 to 10 with multiple sclerosis. Material for sequencing was blood. The V call is TRBV29-1, the J call TRBJ2-1; possibly TRBD1 for D (5 bases). CDR3 loop: CSVAGRGHEQFF. In DNA form, the CDR3 reads TGCAGCGTTGCAGGAAGGGGTCATGAGCAGTTCTTC.